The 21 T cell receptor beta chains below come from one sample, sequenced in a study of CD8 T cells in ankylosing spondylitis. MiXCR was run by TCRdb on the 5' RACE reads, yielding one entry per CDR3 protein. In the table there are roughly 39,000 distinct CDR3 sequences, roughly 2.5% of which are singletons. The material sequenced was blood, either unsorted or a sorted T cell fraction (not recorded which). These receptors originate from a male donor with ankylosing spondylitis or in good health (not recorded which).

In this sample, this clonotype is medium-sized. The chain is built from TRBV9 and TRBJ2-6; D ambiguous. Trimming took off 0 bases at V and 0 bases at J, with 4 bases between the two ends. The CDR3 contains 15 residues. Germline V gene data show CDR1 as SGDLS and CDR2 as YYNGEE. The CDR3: CASSVGSSGANVLTF. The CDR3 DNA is TGTGCCAGCAGCGTAGGAAGCTCTGGGGCCAACGTCCTGACTTTC.

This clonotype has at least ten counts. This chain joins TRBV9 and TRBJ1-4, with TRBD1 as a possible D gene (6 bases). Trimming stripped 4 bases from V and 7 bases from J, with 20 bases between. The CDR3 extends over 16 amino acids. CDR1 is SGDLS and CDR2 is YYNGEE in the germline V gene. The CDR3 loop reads CASSTTGITGGEKLFF. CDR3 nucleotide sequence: TGTGCCAGCAGCACGACAGGTATTACAGGAGGTGAAAAACTGTTTTTT.

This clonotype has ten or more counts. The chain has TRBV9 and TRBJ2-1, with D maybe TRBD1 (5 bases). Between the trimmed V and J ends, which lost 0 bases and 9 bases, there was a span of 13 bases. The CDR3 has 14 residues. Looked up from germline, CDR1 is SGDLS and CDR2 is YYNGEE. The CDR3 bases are TGTGCCAGCAGCGTAGCTACGCAGGGCAGTGAGCAGTTCTTC. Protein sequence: CASSVATQGSEQFF. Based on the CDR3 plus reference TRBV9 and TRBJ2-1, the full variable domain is DSGVTQTPKHLITATGQRVTLRCSPRSGDLSVYWYQQSLDQGLQFLIQYYNGEERAKGNILERFSAQQFPDLHSELNLSSLELGDSALYFCASSVATQGSEQFFGPGTRLTVL.

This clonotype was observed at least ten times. CDR3 region: CASSVSGEETQYF. The CDR3 DNA follows: TGTGCCAGCAGCGTATCAGGGGAAGAGACCCAGTACTTC. The V call is TRBV9, the J call TRBJ2-5; tentatively, D is TRBD1 (6 bases). This CDR3 has 13 residues. V lost 1 base and J 3 bases, leaving 7 bases between the germline ends. CDR1 and CDR2 (germline): SGDLS, YYNGEE.

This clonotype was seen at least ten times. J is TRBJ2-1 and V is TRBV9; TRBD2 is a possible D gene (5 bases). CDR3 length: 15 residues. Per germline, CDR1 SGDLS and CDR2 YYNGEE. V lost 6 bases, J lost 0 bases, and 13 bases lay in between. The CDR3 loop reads CASNWAGSSYNEQFF. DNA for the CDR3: TGTGCCAGCAATTGGGCTGGGAGCTCCTACAATGAGCAGTTCTTC.

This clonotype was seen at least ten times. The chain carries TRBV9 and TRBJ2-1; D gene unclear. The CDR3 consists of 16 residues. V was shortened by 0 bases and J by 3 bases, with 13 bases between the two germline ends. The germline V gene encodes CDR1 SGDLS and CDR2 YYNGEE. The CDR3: CASSVVAARSYNEQFF. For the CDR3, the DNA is TGTGCCAGCAGCGTAGTGGCAGCCAGAAGCTACAATGAGCAGTTCTTC. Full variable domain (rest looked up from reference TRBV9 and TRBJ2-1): DSGVTQTPKHLITATGQRVTLRCSPRSGDLSVYWYQQSLDQGLQFLIQYYNGEERAKGNILERFSAQQFPDLHSELNLSSLELGDSALYFCASSVVAARSYNEQFFGPGTRLTVL.

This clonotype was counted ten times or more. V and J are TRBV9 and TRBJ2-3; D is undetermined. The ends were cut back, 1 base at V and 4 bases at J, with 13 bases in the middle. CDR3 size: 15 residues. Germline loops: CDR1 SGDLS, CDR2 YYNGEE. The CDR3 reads CASSVLQWAADTQYF. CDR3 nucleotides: TGTGCCAGCAGCGTACTTCAGTGGGCGGCAGATACGCAGTATTTT.

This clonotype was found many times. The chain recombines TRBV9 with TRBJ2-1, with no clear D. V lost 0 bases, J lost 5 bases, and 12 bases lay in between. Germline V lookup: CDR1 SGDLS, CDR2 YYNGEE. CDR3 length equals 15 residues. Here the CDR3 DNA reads TGTGCCAGCAGCGTAGAAGGTTTCTTTAACAATGAGCAGTTCTTC. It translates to CASSVEGFFNNEQFF.

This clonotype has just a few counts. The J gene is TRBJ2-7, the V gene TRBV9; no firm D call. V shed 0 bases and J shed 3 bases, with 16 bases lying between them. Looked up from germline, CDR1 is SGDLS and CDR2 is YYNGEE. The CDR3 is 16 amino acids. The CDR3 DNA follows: TGTGCCAGCAGCGTAGGAGCAACTATCTCATTCTACGAGCAGTACTTC. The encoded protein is CASSVGATISFYEQYF.

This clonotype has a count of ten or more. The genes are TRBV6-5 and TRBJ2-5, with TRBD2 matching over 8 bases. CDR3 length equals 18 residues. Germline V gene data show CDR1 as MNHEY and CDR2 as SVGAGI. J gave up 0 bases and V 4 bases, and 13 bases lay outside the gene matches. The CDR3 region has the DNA TGTGCCAGCAGTTCCAAGCAGCGGAAAGCGGGAGACCAAGAGACCCAGTACTTC. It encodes CASSSKQRKAGDQETQYF.

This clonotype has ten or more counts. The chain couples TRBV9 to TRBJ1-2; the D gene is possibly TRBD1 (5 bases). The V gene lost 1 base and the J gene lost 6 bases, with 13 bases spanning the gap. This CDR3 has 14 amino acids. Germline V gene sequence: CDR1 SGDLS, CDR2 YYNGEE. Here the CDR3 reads CASSVRGVVDGYTF. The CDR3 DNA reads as TGTGCCAGCAGCGTACGGGGGGTGGTTGATGGCTACACCTTC.

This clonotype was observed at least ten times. CDR3 residues: CASSVEVGASYGYTF. CDR3 DNA: TGTGCCAGCAGCGTAGAAGTTGGGGCTTCCTATGGCTACACCTTC. The chain employs TRBV9 and TRBJ1-2, with D tentatively TRBD1 (5 bases). CDR1 SGDLS and CDR2 YYNGEE come from the germline V gene. This CDR3 is built from 15 residues. V was shortened by 0 bases and J by 4 bases, with 13 bases between the two germline ends. Complete variable domain (other parts from reference TRBV9 and TRBJ1-2): DSGVTQTPKHLITATGQRVTLRCSPRSGDLSVYWYQQSLDQGLQFLIQYYNGEERAKGNILERFSAQQFPDLHSELNLSSLELGDSALYFCASSVEVGASYGYTFGSGTRLTVV.

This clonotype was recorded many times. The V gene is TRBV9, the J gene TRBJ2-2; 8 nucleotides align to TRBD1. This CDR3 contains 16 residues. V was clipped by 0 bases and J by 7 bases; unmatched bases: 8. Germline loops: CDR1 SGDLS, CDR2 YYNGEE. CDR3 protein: CASSVASGGGHGELFF. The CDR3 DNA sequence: TGTGCCAGCAGCGTAGCTTCAGGGGGCGGCCACGGGGAGCTGTTTTTT.

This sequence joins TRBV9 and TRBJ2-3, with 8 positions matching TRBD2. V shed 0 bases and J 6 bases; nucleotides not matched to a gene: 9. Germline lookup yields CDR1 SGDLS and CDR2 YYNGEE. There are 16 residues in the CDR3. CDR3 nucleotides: TGTGCCAGCAGCGTAGACTTAGCGGGATATTCCGATACGCAGTATTTT. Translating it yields CASSVDLAGYSDTQYF. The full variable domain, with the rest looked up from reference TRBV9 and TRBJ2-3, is DSGVTQTPKHLITATGQRVTLRCSPRSGDLSVYWYQQSLDQGLQFLIQYYNGEERAKGNILERFSAQQFPDLHSELNLSSLELGDSALYFCASSVDLAGYSDTQYFGPGTRLTVL.

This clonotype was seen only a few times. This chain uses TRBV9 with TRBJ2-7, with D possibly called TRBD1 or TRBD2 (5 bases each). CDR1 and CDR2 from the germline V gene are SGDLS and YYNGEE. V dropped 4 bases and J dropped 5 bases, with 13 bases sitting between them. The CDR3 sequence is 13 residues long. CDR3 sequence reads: CASSNREGDEQYF. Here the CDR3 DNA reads TGTGCCAGCAGCAACCGGGAAGGGGACGAGCAGTACTTC.

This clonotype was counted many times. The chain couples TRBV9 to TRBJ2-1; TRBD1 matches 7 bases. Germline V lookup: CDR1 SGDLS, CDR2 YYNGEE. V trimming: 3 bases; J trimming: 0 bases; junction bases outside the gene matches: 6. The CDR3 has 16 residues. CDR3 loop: CASSAQTGSSYNEQFF. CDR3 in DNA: TGTGCCAGCAGCGCCCAGACAGGGAGCTCCTACAATGAGCAGTTCTTC. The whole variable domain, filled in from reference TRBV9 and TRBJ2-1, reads DSGVTQTPKHLITATGQRVTLRCSPRSGDLSVYWYQQSLDQGLQFLIQYYNGEERAKGNILERFSAQQFPDLHSELNLSSLELGDSALYFCASSAQTGSSYNEQFFGPGTRLTVL.

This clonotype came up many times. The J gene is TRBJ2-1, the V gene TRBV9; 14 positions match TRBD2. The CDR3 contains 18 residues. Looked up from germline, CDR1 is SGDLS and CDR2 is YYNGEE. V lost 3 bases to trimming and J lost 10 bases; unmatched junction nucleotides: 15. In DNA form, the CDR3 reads TGTGCCAGCAGCGCCGGAGGGAGGGGACTAGCGGGAGCCAGGGAGCAGTTCTTC. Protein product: CASSAGGRGLAGAREQFF. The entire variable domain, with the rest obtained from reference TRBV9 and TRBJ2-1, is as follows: DSGVTQTPKHLITATGQRVTLRCSPRSGDLSVYWYQQSLDQGLQFLIQYYNGEERAKGNILERFSAQQFPDLHSELNLSSLELGDSALYFCASSAGGRGLAGAREQFFGPGTRLTVL.

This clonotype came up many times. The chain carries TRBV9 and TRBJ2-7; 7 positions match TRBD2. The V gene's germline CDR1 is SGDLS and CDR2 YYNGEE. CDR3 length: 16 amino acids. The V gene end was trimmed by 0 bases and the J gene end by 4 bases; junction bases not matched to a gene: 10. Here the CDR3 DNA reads TGTGCCAGCAGCGTAGCTTTGTGGGAGGGGCGGTACGAGCAGTACTTC. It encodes CASSVALWEGRYEQYF.

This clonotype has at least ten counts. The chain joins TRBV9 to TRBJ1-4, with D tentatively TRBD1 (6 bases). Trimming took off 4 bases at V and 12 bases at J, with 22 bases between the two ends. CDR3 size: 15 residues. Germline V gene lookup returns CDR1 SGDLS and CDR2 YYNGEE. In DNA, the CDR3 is TGTGCCAGCAGCCCTCGACAGGAGCAATATGGACAACTGTTTTTT. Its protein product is CASSPRQEQYGQLFF.

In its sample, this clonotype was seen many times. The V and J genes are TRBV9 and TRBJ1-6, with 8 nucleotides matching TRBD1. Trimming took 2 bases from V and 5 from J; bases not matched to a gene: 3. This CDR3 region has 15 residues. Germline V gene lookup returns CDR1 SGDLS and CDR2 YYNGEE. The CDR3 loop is CASSVGTGNNSPLHF. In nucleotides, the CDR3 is TGTGCCAGCAGCGTTGGGACAGGCAATAATTCACCCCTCCACTTT. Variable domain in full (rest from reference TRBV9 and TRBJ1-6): DSGVTQTPKHLITATGQRVTLRCSPRSGDLSVYWYQQSLDQGLQFLIQYYNGEERAKGNILERFSAQQFPDLHSELNLSSLELGDSALYFCASSVGTGNNSPLHFGNGTRLTVT.

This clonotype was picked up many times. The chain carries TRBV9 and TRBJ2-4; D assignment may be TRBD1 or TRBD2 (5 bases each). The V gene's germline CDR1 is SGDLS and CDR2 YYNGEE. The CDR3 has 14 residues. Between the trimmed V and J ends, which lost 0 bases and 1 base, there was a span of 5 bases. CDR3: CASSVGGAKNIQYF. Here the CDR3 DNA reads TGTGCCAGCAGCGTAGGGGGGGCCAAAAACATTCAGTACTTC.